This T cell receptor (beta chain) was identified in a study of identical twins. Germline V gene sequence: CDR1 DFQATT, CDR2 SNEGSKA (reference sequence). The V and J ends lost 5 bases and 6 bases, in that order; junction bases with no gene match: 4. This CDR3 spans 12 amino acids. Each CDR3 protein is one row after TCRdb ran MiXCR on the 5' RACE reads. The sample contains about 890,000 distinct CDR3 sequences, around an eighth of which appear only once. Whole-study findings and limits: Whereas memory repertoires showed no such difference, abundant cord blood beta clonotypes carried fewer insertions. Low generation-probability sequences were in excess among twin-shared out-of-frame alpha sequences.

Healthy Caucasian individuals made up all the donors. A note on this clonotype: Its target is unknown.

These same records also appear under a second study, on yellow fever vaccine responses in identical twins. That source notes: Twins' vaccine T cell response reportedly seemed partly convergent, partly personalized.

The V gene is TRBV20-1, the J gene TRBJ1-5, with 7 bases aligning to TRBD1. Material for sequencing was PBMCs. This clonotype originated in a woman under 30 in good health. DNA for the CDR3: TGCAGTGCTTTCCAGGGGGGTCAGCCCCAGCATTTT. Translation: CSAFQGGQPQHF.